This T cell receptor (beta chain) was profiled in a study of blood T cells in healthy people across ages. A second PCR of about 6 to 12 cycles used a sample-barcoded 5' primer and a J-beta primer mix. TCRdb recomputed calls from the 5' RACE reads with MiXCR, one row per CDR3 protein. The table records hundreds of thousands of distinct CDR3 sequences, roughly 48% of them present only once. The germline CDR1 and CDR2 sequences are DFQATT and SNEGSKA (reference sequence). The CDR3 has 15 residues. The V and J ends lost 5 bases and 1 base respectively, with 15 bases between them. In terms of origin and age, donors were healthy Caucasian individuals from Russia aged 6 to 90. This clonotype was counted once.

The rearrangement joins TRBV20-1 to TRBJ1-5, with D possibly TRBD1 on 6 matching bases. Sequenced: blood. This receptor was taken from a man aged 25-45 years in good health. The CDR3 DNA reads TGCAGTGCTTATCCGGGACATACAAGCAATCAGCCCCAGCATTTT. As protein: CSAYPGHTSNQPQHF.